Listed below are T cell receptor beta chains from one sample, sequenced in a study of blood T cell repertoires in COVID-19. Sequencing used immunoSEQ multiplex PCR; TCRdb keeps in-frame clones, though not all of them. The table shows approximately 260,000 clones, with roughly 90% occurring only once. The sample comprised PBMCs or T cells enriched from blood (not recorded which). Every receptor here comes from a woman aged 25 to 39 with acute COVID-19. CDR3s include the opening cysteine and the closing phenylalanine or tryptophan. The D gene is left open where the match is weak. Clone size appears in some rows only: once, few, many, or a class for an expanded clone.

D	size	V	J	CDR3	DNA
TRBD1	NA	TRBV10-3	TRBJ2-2	CAISERTGENTGELFF	TGTGCCATCAGTGAGAGGACAGGGGAAAACACCGGGGAGCTGTTTTTT
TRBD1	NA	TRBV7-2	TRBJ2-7	CASSLATGGSWEQYF	TGTGCCAGCAGCTTAGCGACAGGGGGCTCTTGGGAGCAGTACTTC
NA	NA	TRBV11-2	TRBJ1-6	CASSPWSGGNNSPLHF	TGTGCCAGCAGTCCTTGGTCGGGGGGAAATAATTCACCCCTCCACTTT
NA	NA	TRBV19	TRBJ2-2	CASSIVPYTGELFF	TGTGCCAGTAGTATTGTTCCGTACACCGGGGAGCTGTTTTTT
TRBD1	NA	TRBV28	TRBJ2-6	CASSSRTGRSGANVLTF	TGTGCCAGCAGTTCTCGGACAGGACGCTCTGGGGCCAACGTCCTGACTTTC
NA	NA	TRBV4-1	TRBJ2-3	CASSQVPYTDTQYF	TGCGCCAGCAGCCAAGTACCCTACACAGATACGCAGTATTTT
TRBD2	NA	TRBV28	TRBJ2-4	CASGAGGPKNIQYF	TGTGCCAGCGGTGCGGGGGGGCCCAAAAACATTCAGTACTTC
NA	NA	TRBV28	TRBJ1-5	CASSVYTGNPGQPQHF	TGTGCCAGCAGTGTATACACAGGGAACCCGGGTCAGCCCCAGCATTTT
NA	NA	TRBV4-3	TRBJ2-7	CASSQGFGEQYF	TGCGCCAGCAGCCAAGGTTTCGGCGAGCAGTACTTC
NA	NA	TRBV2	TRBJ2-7	CASSEGPTGEKYF	TGTGCCAGCAGTGAAGGGCCGACAGGCGAAAAGTACTTC
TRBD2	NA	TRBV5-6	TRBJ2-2	CASSLPGLAGVSGELFF	TGTGCCAGCAGCTTGCCGGGACTAGCGGGAGTCTCAGGGGAGCTGTTTTTT
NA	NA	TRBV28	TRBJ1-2	CASSDIVGGYTF	TGTGCCAGCAGCGATATCGTCGGTGGCTACACCTTC
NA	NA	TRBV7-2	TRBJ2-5	CASSLSWGPRETQYF	TGTGCCAGCAGCTTAAGCTGGGGGCCAAGAGAGACCCAGTACTTC
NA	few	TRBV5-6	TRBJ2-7	CASSFSGHEQYF	TGTGCCAGCAGCTTCTCGGGTCACGAGCAGTACTTC
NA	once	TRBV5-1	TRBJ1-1	CASRQIVGTDEAFF	TGCGCCAGCAGGCAAATCGTCGGGACTGATGAAGCTTTCTTT
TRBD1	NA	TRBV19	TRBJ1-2	CASRRPGTGDDGYTF	TGTGCCAGTAGAAGACCCGGGACAGGGGACGATGGCTACACCTTC
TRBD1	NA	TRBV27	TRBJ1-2	CASRMTGRNYGYTF	TGTGCCAGCAGAATGACAGGGAGGAACTATGGCTACACCTTC
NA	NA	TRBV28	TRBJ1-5	CASRPPGGQPQHF	TGTGCCAGCAGACCTCCCGGGGGTCAGCCCCAGCATTTT
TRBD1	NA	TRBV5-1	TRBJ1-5	CASSPQGARNQPQHF	TGCGCCAGCAGCCCCCAGGGGGCAAGAAATCAGCCCCAGCATTTT
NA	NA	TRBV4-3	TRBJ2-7	CASSQAIGTRVDEQYF	TGCGCCAGCAGCCAAGCCATTGGGACAAGGGTCGACGAGCAGTACTTC
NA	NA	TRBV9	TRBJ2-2	CASSVAGRVTGELFF	TGTGCCAGCAGCGTCGCCGGGCGGGTCACCGGGGAGCTGTTTTTT
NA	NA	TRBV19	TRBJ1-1	CATQAQGWTEAFF	TGTGCCACCCAGGCACAGGGTTGGACTGAAGCTTTCTTT
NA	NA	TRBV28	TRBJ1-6	CASRGLGSPLHF	TGTGCCAGCAGGGGACTGGGTTCACCCCTCCACTTT
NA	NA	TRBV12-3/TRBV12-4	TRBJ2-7	CASSLTFYEQYF	TGTGCCAGCAGTTTAACATTTTACGAGCAGTACTTC
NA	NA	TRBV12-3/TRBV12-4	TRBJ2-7	CASRGVYEQYF	TGTGCCAGCCGGGGTGTCTACGAGCAGTACTTC
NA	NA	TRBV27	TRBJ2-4	CASSLIGGLAKNIQYF	TGTGCCAGCAGTTTAATAGGCGGACTAGCCAAAAACATTCAGTACTTC
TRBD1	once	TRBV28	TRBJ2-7	CASSFSGQGGYEQYF	TGTGCCAGCAGTTTTTCGGGACAGGGTGGCTACGAGCAGTACTTC
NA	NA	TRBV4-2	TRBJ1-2	CASSPGEHRDGYTF	TGTGCCAGCAGCCCAGGAGAACACAGGGATGGCTACACCTTC
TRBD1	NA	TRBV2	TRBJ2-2	CASSERQGAGELFF	TGTGCCAGCAGTGAACGACAGGGGGCCGGGGAGCTGTTTTTT
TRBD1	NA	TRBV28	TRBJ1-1	CASSPPDRGTEAFF	TGTGCCAGCAGTCCCCCCGACAGGGGGACTGAAGCTTTCTTT
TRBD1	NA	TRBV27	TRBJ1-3	CASSPGWGQGARNTIYF	TGTGCCAGCAGTCCGGGTTGGGGGCAGGGGGCCAGAAACACCATATATTTT
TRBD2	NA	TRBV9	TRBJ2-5	CASSVGSMVAGVGEETQYF	TGTGCCAGCAGCGTAGGTTCGATGGTAGCGGGAGTCGGGGAAGAGACCCAGTACTTC
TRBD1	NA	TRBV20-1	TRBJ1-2	CSARPDRGNTF	TGCAGTGCTAGACCGGACAGGGGGAACACCTTC
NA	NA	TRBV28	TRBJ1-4	CASSLGTGWNEKLFF	TGTGCCAGCAGTTTAGGAACGGGGTGGAATGAAAAACTGTTTTTT
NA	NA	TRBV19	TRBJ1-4	CASSIPGNEKLFF	TGTGCCAGTAGTATTCCAGGGAATGAAAAACTGTTTTTT
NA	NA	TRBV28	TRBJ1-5	CASSSIGRVSNQPQHF	TGTGCCAGCAGTTCAATTGGCAGGGTAAGCAATCAGCCCCAGCATTTT
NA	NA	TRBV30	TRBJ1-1	CAWSRAGGALTEAFF	TGTGCCTGGAGCCGGGCAGGAGGAGCCCTCACTGAAGCTTTCTTT
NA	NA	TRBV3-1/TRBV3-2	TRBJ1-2	CASSQNTGRRGYTF	TGTGCCAGCAGCCAAAATACGGGTAGGCGTGGCTACACCTTC
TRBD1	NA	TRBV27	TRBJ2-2	CASRGTGTNTGELFF	TGTGCCAGCAGGGGGACAGGGACGAACACCGGGGAGCTGTTTTTT
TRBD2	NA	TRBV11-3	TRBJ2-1	CASSLGGTSGDNEQFF	TGTGCCAGCAGCTTAGGGGGGACTAGCGGGGACAATGAGCAGTTCTTC
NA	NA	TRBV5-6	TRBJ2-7	CASSFRDRSYEQYF	TGTGCCAGCAGCTTTCGGGATAGGTCCTACGAGCAGTACTTC
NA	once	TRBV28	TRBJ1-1	CASSGTRYMNTEAFF	TGTGCCAGCAGTGGGACAAGATACATGAACACTGAAGCTTTCTTT
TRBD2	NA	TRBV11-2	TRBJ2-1	CASSLGLAEYNEQFF	TGTGCCAGCAGCCTAGGACTAGCGGAGTACAATGAGCAGTTCTTC
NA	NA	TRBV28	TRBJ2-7	CASSSRTQRAYEQYF	TGTGCCAGCAGTTCGAGGACTCAACGCGCCTACGAGCAGTACTTC
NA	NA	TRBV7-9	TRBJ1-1	CASSLELMNTEAFF	TGTGCCAGCAGCTTAGAGCTTATGAACACTGAAGCTTTCTTT